The 30 T cell receptor beta chains in this list originate from one sample, sequenced in a study of cytomegalovirus exposure and HLA in healthy donors (dated by TCRdb to 2016 to 2017). Libraries were built with the immunoSEQ multiplex PCR assay. Here the immuneACCESS table is served through TCRdb, limited to in-frame sequences with V and J called. Missing clones are a known gap in these copies; in checked studies unresolved V genes cover under half, and the rest lacks a known reason. This sample has roughly 310,000 clones in its table, and roughly 87% of those were observed once. The ten largest make up around 0.96% of the sample. Sequencing was done on a sample of PBMCs. These receptors came from a man aged 25 to 45 in good health and CMV-seronegative.

The V call is TRBV4-3, the J call TRBJ1-6; D not certain. Between the trimmed V and J ends, which lost 0 bases and 0 bases, there was a span of 6 bases. The CDR3 spans 16 residues. Germline-derived CDR1 and CDR2 are LGHNA and YSLEER. As DNA, the CDR3 is TGCGCCAGCAGCCAAGACCCCAGCTCCTATAATTCACCCCTCCACTTT. Its protein is CASSQDPSSYNSPLHF.

The V call is TRBV7-6, the J call TRBJ2-5; the D gene is possibly TRBD1 (5 bases). The CDR3 length is 18 residues. Trimming cost V 0 bases and J 3 bases, with 20 bases left between them. Per the germline V gene, CDR1 is SGHVS and CDR2 is FNYEAQ. Here the CDR3 DNA reads TGTGCCAGCAGCTTAGCAGTCCATAGAAGGGGAATCAAAGAGACCCAGTACTTC. It translates to CASSLAVHRRGIKETQYF.

The chain uses TRBV11-2 and TRBJ2-5, with 9 bases aligning to TRBD1. The CDR3 is 14 amino acids. In germline, CDR1 is SGHAT, CDR2 FQNNGV. J gave up 5 bases and V 6 bases, and 7 bases lay outside the gene matches. The CDR3 region has the DNA TGTGCCAGCAGGCATACAGGGGGCGGTGAGACCCAGTACTTC. Its translation is CASRHTGGGETQYF.

The chain couples TRBV5-8 to TRBJ2-1; 9 bases are shared with TRBD1. The CDR3 has 15 amino acids. The germline gives CDR1 SGHTS, CDR2 YDEGEE. The V gene end was trimmed by 4 bases and the J gene end by 7 bases; junction bases not matched to a gene: 9. The CDR3: CASSPGQGLLNEQFF. CDR3 in DNA: TGTGCCAGCAGCCCGGGACAGGGTTTACTGAATGAGCAGTTCTTC.

As for this clone: Within the sample, other DNA sequences also encode this same CDR3. The chain has TRBV5-1 and TRBJ2-5, with D possibly matching TRBD2 (5 bases). CDR1 and CDR2 from the germline V gene are SGHRS and YFSETQ. Trimming took off 0 bases at V and 4 bases at J, with 7 bases between the two ends. The CDR3 is 13 residues long. The CDR3 nucleotides are TGCGCCAGCAGCTTGGCCGGGGTAGAGACCCAGTACTTC. Its translation is CASSLAGVETQYF.

The chain employs TRBV5-1 and TRBJ2-3, with 7 bases that match TRBD1. Germline CDR1 reads SGHRS; CDR2 reads YFSETQ. V dropped 4 bases and J dropped 0; count of bases not matched to a gene: 8. The CDR3 sequence is 16 residues long. This CDR3 reads CASSRHEGASTDTQYF. The CDR3 DNA reads TGCGCCAGCAGCAGACATGAGGGGGCGAGCACAGATACGCAGTATTTT. The complete variable domain, with remaining parts taken from reference TRBV5-1 and TRBJ2-3, reads KAGVTQTPRYLIKTRGQQVTLSCSPISGHRSVSWYQQTPGQGLQFLFEYFSETQRNKGNFPGRFSGRQFSNSRSEMNVSTLELGDSALYLCASSRHEGASTDTQYFGPGTRLTVL.

The chain uses TRBV10-2 and TRBJ2-7; 10 bases match TRBD1. The junction had 1 base not matched to a gene; V was cut back by 6 bases and J by 2 bases. The CDR3 runs 13 residues. Germline CDR1 and CDR2: WSHSY and SAAADI. The CDR3 region is CASRGQGAYEQYF. CDR3 nucleotides: TGCGCCAGCAGAGGACAGGGGGCCTACGAGCAGTACTTC.

The chain is built from TRBV10-1 and TRBJ1-2, with a weak D call TRBD1 (5 bases). Between the trimmed V and J ends, which lost 0 bases and 7 bases, there was a span of 12 bases. CDR1 and CDR2 (germline): WNHNN, SYGVQD (reference sequence). The CDR3 runs to 14 residues. The CDR3 DNA reads as TGCGCCAGCAGTGAGTCGAGGTCAGGGCCTGGCTACACCTTC. Protein sequence: CASSESRSGPGYTF.

This clone was detected only once. The J gene is TRBJ2-7, the V gene TRBV18; 7 bases match TRBD2. The V segment lost 6 bases and the J segment 1 base; nucleotides outside the gene matches: 9. This CDR3 spans 15 amino acids. The germline CDR1 and CDR2 sequences are KGHSH and LQKENI. The CDR3: CASSWKGGGSYEQYF. In DNA, the CDR3 is TGTGCCAGCTCCTGGAAGGGCGGGGGATCCTACGAGCAGTACTTC.

J is TRBJ2-1 and V is TRBV11-2, with TRBD2 matching 8 bases. Germline CDR1 is SGHAT and CDR2 is FQNNGV. There are 17 residues in the CDR3. The trim removed 1 base at V and 2 bases at J, leaving 7 bases unmatched. In DNA, the CDR3 is TGTGCCAGCAGCTTAGTGAGTAGCGGGGTAACCTACAATGAGCAGTTCTTC. It specifies CASSLVSSGVTYNEQFF.

The chain couples TRBV7-6 to TRBJ1-5; possibly TRBD1 for D (5 bases). There are 15 residues in the CDR3. Trimming stripped 3 bases from V and 7 bases from J, with 16 bases between. Per germline, CDR1 SGHVS and CDR2 FNYEAQ. CDR3 sequence: CASSLLSSPGQPQHF. The CDR3 bases are TGTGCCAGCAGCTTGCTTAGTTCTCCAGGGCAGCCCCAGCATTTT.

Turning to this clone: Within the sample, other DNA sequences also encode this same CDR3. The genes are TRBV2 and TRBJ1-5, with 9 bases matching TRBD1. The V and J ends lost 5 bases and 2 bases, in that order; junction bases with no gene match: 1. The CDR3 has 14 amino acids. CDR1 SNHLY and CDR2 FYNNEI come from the germline V gene. CDR3 loop: CASSRQGGNQPQHF. The CDR3 DNA reads TGTGCCAGCAGTCGACAGGGGGGCAATCAGCCCCAGCATTTT.

The genes are TRBV9 and TRBJ2-1, with TRBD2 identical over 9 bases. The trim removed 2 bases at V and 7 bases at J, leaving 7 bases unmatched. The CDR3 contains 15 residues. Per the germline V gene, CDR1 is SGDLS and CDR2 is YYNGEE. The DNA for the CDR3 is TGTGCCAGCAGCGTCAGCGGGGGGCCTCTAAATGAGCAGTTCTTC. Protein: CASSVSGGPLNEQFF.

The chain employs TRBV5-1 and TRBJ2-7; D might be TRBD2 (6 bases). The V end was cut by 0 bases, the J end by 0 bases, with 13 bases between. The CDR3 length is 16 residues. CDR1 SGHRS and CDR2 YFSETQ come from the germline V gene. The CDR3 is CASSLGTTISSYEQYF. DNA of the CDR3: TGCGCCAGCAGCTTGGGGACTACAATAAGCTCCTACGAGCAGTACTTC. Using reference TRBV5-1 and TRBJ2-7 for the parts outside the CDR3, the full variable domain is KAGVTQTPRYLIKTRGQQVTLSCSPISGHRSVSWYQQTPGQGLQFLFEYFSETQRNKGNFPGRFSGRQFSNSRSEMNVSTLELGDSALYLCASSLGTTISSYEQYFGPGTRLTVT.

This chain links TRBV6-1 with TRBJ1-5; TRBD1 matches 9 bases. The CDR3 spans 14 residues. Germline assignment: CDR1 MNHNS and CDR2 SASEGT. The trim removed 10 bases at V and 0 bases at J, leaving 4 bases unmatched. CDR3 nucleotide sequence: TGTGCCACTAGGACAGGGGTTAGCAATCAGCCCCAGCATTTT. This encodes CATRTGVSNQPQHF.

The CDR3 DNA sequence: TGTGCCAGCAGCTTAGAGGGGGCAGGGAACATTCAGTACTTC. It translates to CASSLEGAGNIQYF. The chain is built from TRBV7-6 and TRBJ2-4, with 7 nucleotides matching TRBD1. This CDR3 is built from 14 residues. Germline V lookup: CDR1 SGHVS, CDR2 FNYEAQ. With 1 base clipped from V and 7 bases from J, the junction kept 4 bases outside the gene matches.

This chain uses TRBV6-5 with TRBJ2-5; 11 bases are shared with TRBD2. CDR3 length: 15 amino acids. Germline CDR1 and CDR2: MNHEY and SVGAGI. The ends lost 7 bases at V and 3 bases at J; junction bases unmatched: 7. This chain's CDR3 is CASTPLAGAKETQYF. The CDR3 region has the DNA TGTGCCAGCACCCCACTAGCGGGGGCTAAAGAGACCCAGTACTTC.

The J gene is TRBJ2-1, the V gene TRBV5-6; D is undetermined. V gave up 0 bases and J gave up 9 bases, with 7 bases separating them. This CDR3 has 12 amino acids. Germline loops: CDR1 SGHDT, CDR2 YYEEEE. CDR3 bases: TGTGCCAGCAGCTTGGGGTTCAGTGAGCAGTTCTTC. Translating gives CASSLGFSEQFF.

V is TRBV10-3 and J is TRBJ2-7; possibly TRBD2 for D (6 bases). The V end lost 6 bases, the J end lost 2 bases, and 11 bases lay between the germline ends. The length of the CDR3 is 13 residues. Germline CDR1 reads ENHRY; CDR2 reads SYGVKD. The CDR3 sequence: CAISAPGAYEQYF. The CDR3, as DNA: TGTGCCATCAGCGCTCCGGGAGCCTACGAGCAGTACTTC.

Only a few counts were recorded for this clone. J is TRBJ1-5 and V is TRBV6-6; no clear D. Trimming stripped 5 bases from V and 2 bases from J, with 13 bases between. CDR1 and CDR2 (germline): MNHNY, SVGAGI (reference sequence). The CDR3 length is 15 residues. The chain's CDR3 is CASSRQEMGNQPQHF. In nucleotides, the CDR3 is TGTGCCAGCAGTCGCCAGGAAATGGGCAATCAGCCCCAGCATTTT.

The chain joins TRBV2 to TRBJ2-1; a possible D gene is TRBD1 (6 bases). The CDR3 consists of 15 residues. Trimming removed 6 bases at V and 7 bases at J, with 19 bases between. CDR1 is SNHLY and CDR2 is FYNNEI in the germline V gene. CDR3 sequence: CASRDGRGPLNEQFF. CDR3 sequence (DNA): TGTGCCAGCAGGGATGGCAGGGGCCCCCTAAATGAGCAGTTCTTC.

CDR3 amino acids: CASSGTTGFTEAFF. CDR3 DNA: TGTGCCAGCAGTGGTACGACAGGGTTCACTGAAGCTTTCTTT. V gene TRBV2 combines with J gene TRBJ1-1; TRBD1 agrees at 7 bases. Germline V gene data show CDR1 as SNHLY and CDR2 as FYNNEI. V trimming: 4 bases; J trimming: 4 bases; junction bases outside the gene matches: 6. The CDR3 consists of 14 residues.

The J gene is TRBJ2-5, the V gene TRBV21-1; whether TRBD2, the table's D call, matches the DNA was not checked. TRBV21-1 is a pseudogene locus. The CDR3 is 17 amino acids. CDR3 amino acids: CASRKTRGGTIQETQYF. In DNA form, the CDR3 reads TGTGCCAGCAGGAAGACTCGGGGTGGAACAATACAAGAGACCCAGTACTTC.

This chain uses TRBV6-1 with TRBJ1-1, with no clear D. Germline-derived CDR1 and CDR2 are MNHNS and SASEGT. The CDR3 has 13 amino acids. Trimming left V 6 bases short and J 10 bases short, with 18 bases between. In nucleotides, the CDR3 is TGTGCCAGCAGACTCGAGGGATTTTCGGTAGCTTTCTTT. Residues: CASRLEGFSVAFF.

The CDR3 nucleotides are TGTGCCAGCAGCCCGACTGTTTGGAGCAATCAGCCCCAGCATTTT. This sequence encodes CASSPTVWSNQPQHF. The V gene is TRBV6-5, the J gene TRBJ1-5; no clear D. V was clipped by 6 bases and J by 1 base, with 13 bases between them. Per the germline V gene, CDR1 is MNHEY and CDR2 is SVGAGI. The CDR3 has 15 amino acids.

The J gene is TRBJ2-3, the V gene TRBV7-2; D is uncertain. Trimming shortened V by 3 bases and J by 8 bases, and 6 bases separated the two germline ends. The CDR3 is 11 amino acids. Germline V lookup: CDR1 SGHTA, CDR2 FQGNSA. CDR3 region: CASSLYSTQYF. CDR3 coding DNA: TGTGCCAGCAGCTTGTATTCTACGCAGTATTTT. The full variable domain, its missing parts supplied by reference TRBV7-2 and TRBJ2-3, is GAGVSQSPSNKVTEKGKDVELRCDPISGHTALYWYRQSLGQGLEFLIYFQGNSAPDKSGLPSDRFSAERTGGSVSTLTIQRTQQEDSAVYLCASSLYSTQYFGPGTRLTVL.

This clone showed up just a few times. This chain links TRBV27 with TRBJ2-7; D is perhaps TRBD2 (5 bases). The ends were cut back, 0 bases at V and 5 bases at J, with 8 bases in the middle. CDR1 is MNHEY, CDR2 SMNVEV, per germline (reference sequence). CDR3 length: 13 residues. The CDR3: CASSLSRGNEQYF. CDR3 bases: TGTGCCAGCAGTTTATCGAGAGGGAACGAGCAGTACTTC.

J is TRBJ2-3 and V is TRBV4-1; D unclear. The CDR3 is made up of 14 amino acids. Trimming removed 0 bases from V and 3 bases from J, with 7 bases in between. CDR1 and CDR2 from the germline V gene are MGHRA and YSYEKL. CDR3 sequence: CASSQEADTDTQYF. For the CDR3, the DNA is TGCGCCAGCAGCCAAGAGGCAGATACAGATACGCAGTATTTT.

The J gene is TRBJ1-1, the V gene TRBV18; D is ambiguous. V gave up 6 bases and J gave up 2 bases, with 22 bases separating them. Germline CDR1 KGHSH, CDR2 LQKENI. The CDR3 extends over 17 amino acids. For the CDR3, the DNA is TGTGCCAGCTCCCCTCAACCACCCTCCGGGTCCAACACTGAAGCTTTCTTT. Translation: CASSPQPPSGSNTEAFF.

This chain links TRBV30 with TRBJ2-2; D is possibly TRBD2 (6 bases). The germline V gene encodes CDR1 GTSNPN and CDR2 SVGIG (reference sequence). The CDR3 loop spans 14 amino acids. Trimming stripped 3 bases from V and 5 bases from J, with 13 bases between. Here the CDR3 reads CAWSMGGSTGELFF. The CDR3 DNA follows: TGTGCCTGGAGCATGGGGGGTTCTACCGGGGAGCTGTTTTTT.